This T cell receptor beta chain was retrieved from a study of T-cell memory formation after mild COVID-19. TCRdb itself ran the 5' RACE reads through MiXCR, one entry per CDR3 protein. The sample has about 60,000 distinct CDR3 sequences; less than 15% are singletons. This clonotype was seen more than once but under ten times. This CDR3 comprises 12 residues. The germline gives CDR1 SEHNR, CDR2 FQNEAQ (reference sequence). V dropped 4 bases and J dropped 2 bases, with 6 bases sitting between them. The rearrangement joins TRBV7-9 to TRBJ2-7, with D hard to call. The source is a man between 18 and 35 years old who had mild COVID-19 (a few samples of this study predate the infection). Cell type and time point are not known. Input material: PBMCs or a T cell subset sorted from them (not recorded which). CDR3 sequence: CASSWGPYEQYF. The CDR3 nucleotides read TGTGCCAGCAGCTGGGGTCCCTACGAGCAGTACTTC.